The present TCR beta chain was sequenced within a study of blood T cell repertoires in COVID-19. Study-wide background: The analysed material was cDNA or gDNA that came from T cells, B-cell-depleted T cells, or PBMCs.

V was shortened by 5 bases and J by 4 bases, with 15 bases between the two germline ends. In germline, CDR1 is MDHEN, CDR2 SYDVKM. The CDR3 extends over 15 amino acids. This clone showed up just once. In the authors' workflow: Researchers report that nucleated cell counts were estimated from reference gene primer amplification. TCRdb's table, derived via immunoSEQ multiplex PCR, lists solely in-frame clones and lacks some. V, J and clone size are those of that table, while D and trimming were read from the DNA. Of about 140,000 clones in the sample, around 90% are singletons; the top ten hold 1.5% to 1.7%.

This clonotype originated in a woman aged 55 to 70 with acute or convalescent COVID-19. The sequencing sample was made of peripheral blood. The V call is TRBV28, the J call TRBJ2-1; perhaps TRBD1 as D (5 bases). The CDR3 region has the DNA TGTGCCAGCAGTACCGCGACAGTAAGGTACAATGAGCAGTTCTTC. Its protein product is CASSTATVRYNEQFF.